The 18 T cell receptor beta chains reported below all come from one sample, sequenced in a study of blood T cell repertoires in COVID-19. Libraries were prepared by immunoSEQ multiplex PCR; TCRdb keeps only in-frame clonotypes and omits some of them. Among about 310,000 clones listed, over 80% were seen once. The source material was PBMCs or T cells enriched from blood (not recorded which). The receptors were gathered from a woman younger than 30 who had recovered from COVID-19.

The genes are TRBV19 and TRBJ1-6; perhaps TRBD1 as D (5 bases). Between the trimmed V and J ends, which lost 7 bases and 4 bases, there was a span of 11 bases. This CDR3 has 14 residues. CDR1 and CDR2 (germline): LNHDA, SQIVND (reference sequence). This chain's CDR3 is CASNNRMYNSPLHF. The DNA of the CDR3 is TGTGCCAGTAATAACAGGATGTATAATTCACCCCTCCACTTT.

The chain joins TRBV28 to TRBJ2-1; 7 bases map to TRBD1. This CDR3 contains 16 residues. Germline values: CDR1 MDHEN, CDR2 SYDVKM. Germline trimming cut 5 bases from V and 1 base from J; bases unmatched to any gene: 8. CDR3 in amino acids: CASSPTTGLSYNEQFF. The CDR3 DNA reads as TGTGCCAGCAGTCCGACGACAGGGTTGTCCTACAATGAGCAGTTCTTC.

V is TRBV29-1 and J is TRBJ2-5; D unresolved. The CDR3 consists of 10 residues. Germline lookup yields CDR1 SQVTM and CDR2 ANQGSEA. Trimming removed 7 bases at V and 5 bases at J, with 8 bases between. DNA for the CDR3: TGCAGCGCACGTGAGGAGACCCAGTACTTC. Its translation is CSAREETQYF. Full variable domain (outside the CDR3, taken from reference TRBV29-1 and TRBJ2-5): SAVISQKPSRDICQRGTSLTIQCQVDSQVTMMFWYRQQPGQSLTLIATANQGSEATYESGFVIDKFPISRPNLTFSTLTVSNMSPEDSSIYLCSAREETQYFGPGTRLLVL.

The chain combines TRBV7-2 with TRBJ1-1; D remains unclear. The CDR3 loop spans 13 amino acids. V was clipped by 5 bases and J by 0 bases, with 7 bases between them. In germline, CDR1 is SGHTA, CDR2 FQGNSA. Written as DNA, the CDR3 is TGTGCCAGCAGCCCTAATCTGAACACTGAAGCTTTCTTT. Its protein is CASSPNLNTEAFF.

The rearrangement uses TRBV2 and TRBJ1-5; D possibly corresponds to TRBD1 (6 bases). Germline CDR1 and CDR2: SNHLY and FYNNEI. Trimming cost V 6 bases and J 4 bases, with 22 bases left between them. The CDR3 is made up of 17 amino acids. The CDR3 loop reads CASRFPPRTASNQPQHF. Written as DNA, the CDR3 is TGTGCCAGCAGGTTCCCCCCCCGGACAGCTAGTAATCAGCCCCAGCATTTT.

The chain has TRBV4-3 and TRBJ1-2; D uncertain. Trimming cost V 0 bases and J 2 bases, with 7 bases left between them. Germline V gene data show CDR1 as LGHNA and CDR2 as YSLEER. The CDR3 has 14 amino acids. The CDR3 reads CASSQEGVNYGYTF. As DNA, the CDR3 is TGCGCCAGCAGCCAAGAAGGAGTGAACTATGGCTACACCTTC.

CDR3 sequence: CSVTQGEETQYF. The CDR3 DNA reads TGCAGCGTTACTCAAGGGGAAGAGACCCAGTACTTC. The chain recombines TRBV29-1 with TRBJ2-5; D perhaps matches TRBD1 (5 bases). The CDR3 sequence is 12 residues long. Trimming shortened V by 5 bases and J by 3 bases, and 10 bases separated the two germline ends. Germline V CDR1 and CDR2: SQVTM, ANQGSEA. Using reference TRBV29-1 and TRBJ2-5 for the parts outside the CDR3, the full variable domain is SAVISQKPSRDICQRGTSLTIQCQVDSQVTMMFWYRQQPGQSLTLIATANQGSEATYESGFVIDKFPISRPNLTFSTLTVSNMSPEDSSIYLCSVTQGEETQYFGPGTRLLVL.

V is TRBV4-3 and J is TRBJ1-1; the D is unclear. The CDR3 length is 14 residues. V lost 1 base, J lost 1 base, and 7 bases lay in between. Germline assignment: CDR1 LGHNA and CDR2 YSLEER. Written as DNA, the CDR3 is TGCGCCAGCAGCCAAGTTCTAGGGAACACTGAAGCTTTCTTT. Its protein is CASSQVLGNTEAFF.

V is TRBV7-8 and J is TRBJ2-3; D not resolved. V gave up 0 bases and J gave up 10 bases, with 8 bases separating them. This CDR3 comprises 12 residues. Germline V lookup: CDR1 SGHVS, CDR2 FQNEAQ. CDR3 sequence (DNA): TGTGCCAGCAGCTTAGCTCTGCAGGCGCAGTATTTT. This encodes CASSLALQAQYF.

The chain couples TRBV7-2 to TRBJ1-3; D unresolved. The length of the CDR3 is 13 residues. The germline V and J ends were trimmed by 5 bases and 0 bases, with 5 bases remaining between them. Per germline, CDR1 SGHTA and CDR2 FQGNSA. The CDR3 region has the DNA TGTGCCAGCAGCCCTCGCTCTGGAAACACCATATATTTT. This codes for CASSPRSGNTIYF.

This clone was seen more than once but under ten times. The J gene is TRBJ1-3, the V gene TRBV6-5; no firm D call. The CDR3 is made up of 15 amino acids. Deletions cut 5 bases from V and 1 base from J, with 12 bases between. Germline values: CDR1 MNHEY, CDR2 SVGAGI. The CDR3 DNA sequence: TGTGCCAGCAGTCCCAGGCGGGGATCTGGAAACACCATATATTTT. Translated, it gives CASSPRRGSGNTIYF.

The gene calls are TRBV28 and TRBJ1-2; D gene ambiguous. Germline assignment: CDR1 MDHEN and CDR2 SYDVKM. V was trimmed by 3 bases and J by 0 bases, leaving 2 bases between them. There are 12 residues in the CDR3. This chain's CDR3 is CASSFTNYGYTF. CDR3 coding DNA: TGTGCCAGCAGTTTTACTAACTATGGCTACACCTTC.

The gene calls are TRBV9 and TRBJ2-1, with D possibly being TRBD2 (5 bases). V was shortened by 0 bases and J by 9 bases, with 10 bases between the two germline ends. Germline loops: CDR1 SGDLS, CDR2 YYNGEE. This CDR3 contains 13 residues. In DNA form, the CDR3 reads TGTGCCAGCAGCGTAGTTGATGAGGGTGAGCAGTTCTTC. It yields the protein CASSVVDEGEQFF.

V usage is TRBV13 and J usage is TRBJ2-3; the match to TRBD2 covers 10 bases. This CDR3 has 16 amino acids. The germline V gene has CDR1 PRHDT and CDR2 FYEKMQ (reference sequence). V was pared by 5 bases and J by 4 bases, with 9 bases of the junction left unmatched. The CDR3 DNA reads TGTGCCAGCAGCATTCTAGCGGGAGAGGAGGCAGATACGCAGTATTTT. The encoded protein is CASSILAGEEADTQYF.

The rearrangement links TRBV6-5 to TRBJ2-7, with 7 bases that match TRBD1. The CDR3 has 14 residues. Germline V CDR1 and CDR2: MNHEY, SVGAGI. The trim removed 6 bases at V and 2 bases at J, leaving 7 bases unmatched. CDR3 sequence reads: CASRLDRPPYEQYF. CDR3 in DNA: TGTGCCAGCAGATTGGACAGGCCTCCCTACGAGCAGTACTTC.

V usage is TRBV9 and J usage is TRBJ2-1, with 8 bases aligning to TRBD2. V was clipped by 2 bases and J by 4 bases; unmatched bases: 11. CDR1 is SGDLS, CDR2 YYNGEE, per germline. CDR3 length equals 17 residues. This CDR3 is CASSVEGWTSIYNEQFF. CDR3 bases: TGTGCCAGCAGCGTGGAGGGGTGGACTAGCATTTACAATGAGCAGTTCTTC.

This chain connects TRBV11-2 to TRBJ1-2, with 11 bases lining up with TRBD1. The CDR3 has 15 amino acids. J gave up 6 bases and V 5 bases, and 8 bases lay outside the gene matches. Germline V gene data show CDR1 as SGHAT and CDR2 as FQNNGV. CDR3 nucleotide sequence: TGTGCCAGCAGCACCCGGACAGGGGGCAATGATGGCTACACCTTC. Amino acids: CASSTRTGGNDGYTF.

This chain joins TRBV6-1 and TRBJ1-5, with unresolved D. V lost 2 bases to trimming and J lost 0 bases, with 5 bases between them. Germline V gene data show CDR1 as MNHNS and CDR2 as SASEGT. This CDR3 is 14 amino acids long. The CDR3 DNA sequence: TGTGCCAGCAGTGAACGGTTTAGCAATCAGCCCCAGCATTTT. This codes for CASSERFSNQPQHF.